This T cell receptor (beta chain) was observed in a study of blood T cell repertoires in COVID-19. Turning to the study itself: Samples of COVID-19 (acute and convalescent) were obtained from the United States, Italy and Spain. The analysed material was cDNA or gDNA that came from T cells, B-cell-depleted T cells, or PBMCs.

Sequenced by immunoSEQ multiplex PCR; TCRdb stores in-frame clones only, minus some. Of 70,000 to 85,000 clones listed, about 80% are singletons. The sequencing input was peripheral blood. This TCR was recovered from a human donor in a cohort sampled during active COVID-19.

CDR3 residues: CAWSARQGTRRVPEKLFF. DNA of the CDR3: TGTGCCTGGAGTGCCCGACAGGGGACCCGGCGGGTTCCTGAAAAACTGTTTTTT. The J gene is TRBJ1-4, the V gene TRBV30; 8 nucleotides line up with TRBD1. Germline CDR1 reads GTSNPN; CDR2 reads SVGIG (reference sequence). The CDR3 is made up of 18 amino acids. Trimming removed 1 base from V and 7 bases from J; junction bases left unmatched: 17.